This record looks at one TCR beta chain sequence and its context. No antigen is known for it. Trimming took off 4 bases at V and 7 bases at J, with 17 bases between the two ends. Germline V lookup: CDR1 DFQATT, CDR2 SNEGSKA (reference sequence). This CDR3 has 14 amino acids. In TCRdb, the RT-PCR reads were re-called with MiXCR into one record per CDR3 protein. The sample yields hundreds of thousands of distinct CDR3 sequences, roughly 11% seen once. These data come from a study of response to subunit inactivated influenza vaccine. Study observations and caveats: Few additional T cells are recruited per seasonal influenza vaccination, authors suggested.

V and J are TRBV20-1 and TRBJ1-5; the D gene is possibly TRBD1 (6 bases). The source is a man aged 45 to 65 who received an inactivated influenza vaccine. Sequenced material: PBMCs from blood, taken roughly 45 days after vaccination. This CDR3 is CSATGTPYRQPQHF. The CDR3 nucleotides are TGCAGTGCTACCGGGACACCCTATAGGCAGCCCCAGCATTTT.